Below are 19 T cell receptor beta chains sequenced from a single sample in a study of low-dose radiotherapy and immunotherapy resistance in tumors. cDNA synthesis used a TRAV/TRBV-specific primer set for both chains. Over about 18 PCR cycles, TCRs were amplified from a constant-region primer and V-primer adapter. MiXCR, run by TCRdb on the reads, gives a single entry per CDR3 protein. The sample holds around 100,000 distinct CDR3 sequences, roughly 20% seen once. Documented time point: after trial treatment. Treatment noted: LDRT plus nivolumab, ipilimumab, low-dose cyclophosphamide and aspirin (RACIN trial). The sample consisted of PBMCs, taken after low-dose radiotherapy plus immunotherapy. Receptors originate from a female donor with ovarian cancer.

About this clonotype: It is likely a read error: a sequence one base away is far more abundant. CDR3 protein: CASSFGTGVSYNEQYF. DNA for the CDR3: TGCGCCAGCAGCTTCGGGACAGGGGTTTCCTACAATGAGCAGTACTTC. The chain combines TRBV5-1 with TRBJ2-5, with 10 bases matching TRBD1. The CDR3 sequence is 16 residues long. Germline lookup yields CDR1 SGHRS and CDR2 YFSETQ. Trimming at V came to 2 bases and at J to 11 bases, leaving 15 bases not matched to a gene. Full variable domain (remainder filled in from reference TRBV5-1 and TRBJ2-5): KAGVTQTPRYLIKTRGQQVTLSCSPISGHRSVSWYQQTPGQGLQFLFEYFSETQRNKGNFPGRFSGRQFSNSRSEMNVSTLELGDSALYLCASSFGTGVSYNEQYFGPGTRLLVL.

This clonotype has only one observation. J is TRBJ2-2 and V is TRBV2, with 16 bases identical to TRBD2. CDR1 and CDR2 from the germline V gene are SNHLY and FYNNEI. This CDR3 region has 17 residues. With V trimmed by 9 bases and J by 1 base, 5 bases remained unmatched. The CDR3 loop is CARRGLAGGRNTGELFF. CDR3 DNA sequence: TGTGCCAGACGGGGACTAGCGGGGGGGAGGAACACCGGGGAGCTGTTTTTT.

This clonotype has a count of ten or more. The chain recombines TRBV12-3 or TRBV12-4 with TRBJ1-4, with D unclear. V dropped 4 bases and J dropped 7 bases, with 13 bases sitting between them. This CDR3 has 14 residues. The CDR3 reads CASSSDKVFEKLFF. CDR3 coding DNA: TGTGCCAGCAGTTCTGACAAAGTTTTTGAAAAACTGTTTTTT.

This clonotype was seen more than once but under ten times. The chain recombines TRBV27 with TRBJ2-1; TRBD2 is a possible D gene (5 bases). The germline gives CDR1 MNHEY, CDR2 SMNVEV (reference sequence). The CDR3 length is 14 residues. Trimming cost V 4 bases and J 7 bases, with 14 bases left between them. CDR3 DNA sequence: TGTGCCAGCAGTTATGGACTGCTAGGTAATGAGCAGTTCTTC. It is translated as CASSYGLLGNEQFF.

This clonotype was counted ten times or more. The V and J genes are TRBV29-1 and TRBJ1-1; 8 bases align to TRBD1. CDR3 length: 13 amino acids. Germline values: CDR1 SQVTM, CDR2 ANQGSEA. The ends lost 7 bases at V and 2 bases at J; junction bases unmatched: 6. CDR3 DNA sequence: TGCAGCGCCCTCAGGGGGCCCAACACTGAAGCTTTCTTT. Amino acids: CSALRGPNTEAFF.

In this sample, this clonotype turned up many times. The V gene is TRBV4-1, the J gene TRBJ2-6; TRBD1 matches 8 bases. Trimming at V came to 2 bases and at J to 2 bases, leaving 2 bases not matched to a gene. The CDR3 length is 16 residues. The germline gives CDR1 MGHRA, CDR2 YSYEKL. For the CDR3, the DNA is TGCGCCAGCAGCCAAACGACAGGGGCTGGGGCCAACGTCCTGACTTTC. This codes for CASSQTTGAGANVLTF.

On this clonotype itself: This likely stems from a read error, as it lies one base from a far larger clone. The chain recombines TRBV5-4 with TRBJ2-5; tentatively, D is TRBD1 or TRBD2 (5 bases each). V dropped 3 bases and J dropped 7 bases, with 13 bases sitting between them. The germline V gene encodes CDR1 SGHNT and CDR2 YYREEE (reference sequence). This CDR3 is 13 amino acids long. The CDR3 sequence is CASSSAAGTTQYF. In DNA form, the CDR3 reads TGTGCCAGCAGCTCGGCCGCAGGGACGACCCAGTACTTC.

The sample holds many counts of this clonotype. This chain links TRBV7-9 with TRBJ2-5; D gene ambiguous. Trimming pared 5 bases from V and 2 bases from J, leaving 15 bases between. In germline, CDR1 is SEHNR, CDR2 FQNEAQ (reference sequence). This CDR3 has 15 amino acids. DNA of the CDR3: TGTGCCAGCAGCCCCTTAGGCCGCCGACAAGAGACCCAGTACTTC. Protein sequence: CASSPLGRRQETQYF.

This clonotype was seen many times. V is TRBV28 and J is TRBJ1-6; D call uncertain. The ends were cut back, 3 bases at V and 11 bases at J, with 17 bases in the middle. The CDR3 is 15 residues long. Germline CDR1 reads MDHEN; CDR2 reads SYDVKM. The CDR3 DNA follows: TGTGCCAGCAGTTTTACTGAAGTCGACGAGCCACCCCTCCACTTT. This sequence encodes CASSFTEVDEPPLHF. Combining the CDR3 with reference TRBV28 and TRBJ1-6 gives the whole variable domain DVKVTQSSRYLVKRTGEKVFLECVQDMDHENMFWYRQDPGLGLRLIYFSYDVKMKEKGDIPEGYSVSREKKERFSLILESASTNQTSMYLCASSFTEVDEPPLHFGNGTRLTVT.

This clonotype was counted many times. The chain uses TRBV14 and TRBJ1-2; D is unclear. The CDR3 sequence is 15 residues long. Trimming took off 1 base at V and 4 bases at J, with 13 bases between the two ends. CDR1 is SGHDN, CDR2 FVKESK, per germline. This CDR3 reads CASSQVGRRAYGYTF. Here the CDR3 DNA reads TGTGCCAGCAGCCAAGTGGGAAGGAGGGCCTATGGCTACACCTTC.

This clonotype occurred many times. The chain combines TRBV20-1 with TRBJ1-1; the match to TRBD1 covers 9 bases. The CDR3 sequence is 12 residues long. Trimming cost V 6 bases and J 8 bases; bases outside gene matches: 7. CDR1 is DFQATT and CDR2 is SNEGSKA in the germline V gene (reference sequence). CDR3 region: CSAPGQGSEAFF. As DNA, the CDR3 is TGCAGTGCGCCGGGACAGGGCTCAGAAGCTTTCTTT.

This clonotype was recorded at least ten times. The rearrangement joins TRBV5-5 to TRBJ2-1; 11 bases match TRBD1. Looked up from germline, CDR1 is SGHKS and CDR2 is YYEKEE (reference sequence). The ends lost 4 bases at V and 3 bases at J; junction bases unmatched: 3. This CDR3 has 15 residues. The CDR3 loop is CASSPGTGGYNEQFF. In nucleotides, the CDR3 is TGTGCCAGCAGCCCCGGGACAGGGGGCTACAATGAGCAGTTCTTC.

This clonotype was detected many times. The chain combines TRBV19 with TRBJ2-2; D perhaps matches TRBD2 (6 bases). CDR3 length: 15 residues. The germline gives CDR1 LNHDA, CDR2 SQIVND (reference sequence). Trimming removed 3 bases at V and 6 bases at J, with 14 bases between. Here the CDR3 reads CASSITSPLAGELFF. Written as DNA, the CDR3 is TGTGCCAGTAGTATCACTAGCCCGCTGGCCGGGGAGCTGTTTTTT.

J is TRBJ2-5 and V is TRBV28; D ambiguous. Germline loops: CDR1 MDHEN, CDR2 SYDVKM. The V end was cut by 3 bases, the J end by 4 bases, with 6 bases between. CDR3 length equals 12 residues. CDR3 coding DNA: TGTGCCAGCAGTTTTAATGGAGAGACCCAGTACTTC. It codes for CASSFNGETQYF.

This clonotype has at least ten counts. This sequence joins TRBV5-1 and TRBJ2-1; 10 nucleotides align to TRBD2. Trimming cost V 3 bases and J 8 bases; bases outside gene matches: 5. CDR1 is SGHRS, CDR2 YFSETQ, per germline. The CDR3 runs to 14 residues. The DNA for the CDR3 is TGCGCCAGCAGCTATCAAGGGACTAGCGATGAGCAGTTCTTC. Residues: CASSYQGTSDEQFF.

This clonotype has only one observation. Just one base apart from a much larger clone, this may be a read error. This CDR3 is CASSIVSKAFF. The CDR3 DNA follows: TGTGCCAGTAGTATCGTTTCGAAAGCTTTCTTT. The chain combines TRBV19 with TRBJ1-1; no reliable D call. The ends were cut back, 3 bases at V and 9 bases at J, with 8 bases in the middle. This CDR3 comprises 11 residues. The germline gives CDR1 LNHDA, CDR2 SQIVND (reference sequence). Variable domain in full (rest from reference TRBV19 and TRBJ1-1): DGGITQSPKYLFRKEGQNVTLSCEQNLNHDAMYWYRQDPGQGLRLIYYSQIVNDFQKGDIAEGYSVSREKKESFPLTVTSAQKNPTAFYLCASSIVSKAFFGQGTRLTVV.

J is TRBJ1-1 and V is TRBV4-3; D ambiguous. The CDR3 length is 14 residues. Germline values: CDR1 LGHNA, CDR2 YSLEER. V lost 0 bases and J 2 bases, leaving 7 bases between the germline ends. The CDR3, as DNA: TGCGCCAGCAGCCAAGAGCCGGGCAACACTGAAGCTTTCTTT. This codes for CASSQEPGNTEAFF.

This clonotype was detected a few times. The junction shows a germline mismatch at one end, possibly a read error. V is TRBV3-1 and J is TRBJ2-1; 11 bases map to TRBD2. Germline CDR1 is LGHDT and CDR2 is YNNKEL (reference sequence). The CDR3 has 14 residues. CDR3 coding DNA: TGTGCCAGCAGCCAAACTAGCGGGAGTAATGTGCAGTTCTTC. This sequence encodes CASSQTSGSNVQFF.

V gene TRBV5-1 combines with J gene TRBJ2-7; 7 bases line up with TRBD2. V shed 0 bases, J shed 1 base, and the junction held 7 bases outside the gene matches. From germline, CDR1 is SGHRS and CDR2 YFSETQ. The CDR3 length is 16 residues. The CDR3 DNA reads TGCGCCAGCAGCTTGGCGGGGGGTATGAGGTCCTACGAGCAGTACTTC. Translated: CASSLAGGMRSYEQYF. Drawing the rest from reference TRBV5-1 and TRBJ2-7, the complete variable domain is KAGVTQTPRYLIKTRGQQVTLSCSPISGHRSVSWYQQTPGQGLQFLFEYFSETQRNKGNFPGRFSGRQFSNSRSEMNVSTLELGDSALYLCASSLAGGMRSYEQYFGPGTRLTVT.